These 24 T cell receptor beta chains were sequenced from one sample in a study of blood T cell repertoires in COVID-19. The table came from immunoSEQ multiplex PCR; TCRdb's copy has only in-frame clones and leaves some out. There are a few hundred thousand clones in the sample; around 88% occur only once, and roughly 7.2% lies in the top ten. The sequencing input was peripheral blood. Source of these receptors: an older woman with COVID-19, enrolled during active disease.

The rearrangement links TRBV5-5 to TRBJ1-2, with TRBD1 identical over 9 bases. V lost 4 bases, J lost 7 bases, and 8 bases stayed unmatched. This CDR3 is built from 14 residues. Per germline, CDR1 SGHKS and CDR2 YYEKEE (reference sequence). For the CDR3, the DNA is TGTGCCAGCAGCCTTGGACAGGGGCCCTTTGGCTACACCTTC. Amino acids: CASSLGQGPFGYTF.

The CDR3 bases are TGTGCCAGCAGCTTAGGCCTAGCGGGGGGCGTCCTCCTCCAAGAGACCCAGTACTTC. Amino acid sequence: CASSLGLAGGVLLQETQYF. The genes are TRBV7-9 and TRBJ2-5; 11 positions agree with TRBD2. The CDR3 contains 19 residues. Trimming at V came to 1 base and at J to 1 base, leaving 11 bases not matched to a gene. Per germline, CDR1 SEHNR and CDR2 FQNEAQ (reference sequence).

The rearrangement uses TRBV6-2 or TRBV6-3 and TRBJ2-5; 8 bases fit TRBD1. In germline, CDR1 is MNHEY, CDR2 SVGEGT. The junction had 7 bases not matched to a gene; V was cut back by 4 bases and J by 0 bases. This CDR3 is 16 amino acids long. CDR3 loop: CASSSVGQEYQETQYF. Here the CDR3 DNA reads TGTGCCAGCAGTTCCGTGGGACAGGAGTACCAAGAGACCCAGTACTTC.

This sequence joins TRBV28 and TRBJ2-7, with 10 bases that match TRBD2. Germline CDR1 is MDHEN and CDR2 is SYDVKM. Trimming took 6 bases from V and 5 from J; bases not matched to a gene: 13. The CDR3 has 16 amino acids. CDR3 residues: CASRPGWQRGGHEQYF. The CDR3 nucleotides read TGTGCCAGCAGGCCTGGTTGGCAGCGGGGGGGCCACGAGCAGTACTTC.

V gene TRBV18 combines with J gene TRBJ1-3; the D is unclear. CDR1 is KGHSH and CDR2 is LQKENI in the germline V gene. This CDR3 spans 13 amino acids. V lost 3 bases and J 2 bases, leaving 5 bases between the germline ends. CDR3 DNA: TGTGCCAGCTCACCGGAGCCTGGAAACACCATATATTTT. Amino acid sequence: CASSPEPGNTIYF.

This chain links TRBV28 with TRBJ1-4; D not certain. CDR1 and CDR2 (germline): MDHEN, SYDVKM. The length of the CDR3 is 15 residues. V was trimmed by 5 bases and J by 3 bases, leaving 13 bases between them. DNA of the CDR3: TGTGCCAGCAGTGCCCCCCGGGGTCCTAATGAAAAACTGTTTTTT. This translates into CASSAPRGPNEKLFF.

V and J are TRBV20-1 and TRBJ1-4; no clear D gene. This CDR3 is built from 10 residues. Germline CDR1 and CDR2: DFQATT and SNEGSKA (reference sequence). The ends were cut back, 2 bases at V and 7 bases at J, with 2 bases in the middle. In DNA form, the CDR3 reads TGCAGTGCTAGACGTGAAAAACTGTTTTTT. Translating gives CSARREKLFF.

V and J are TRBV9 and TRBJ2-7; weak D call: TRBD1 (6 bases). With 0 bases removed from V and 6 bases from J, the gap between germline ends came to 19 bases. This CDR3 contains 16 residues. Germline lookup yields CDR1 SGDLS and CDR2 YYNGEE. The CDR3 region has the DNA TGTGCCAGCAGCGTAGCCGGTCAGGGGAGCCTCAGCGAGCAGTACTTC. Amino acids: CASSVAGQGSLSEQYF. Drawing the rest from reference TRBV9 and TRBJ2-7, the complete variable domain is DSGVTQTPKHLITATGQRVTLRCSPRSGDLSVYWYQQSLDQGLQFLIQYYNGEERAKGNILERFSAQQFPDLHSELNLSSLELGDSALYFCASSVAGQGSLSEQYFGPGTRLTVT.

The V call is TRBV18, the J call TRBJ1-2, with TRBD1 matching 8 bases. J gave up 4 bases and V 3 bases, and 7 bases lay outside the gene matches. CDR3 length: 15 amino acids. Germline V gene lookup returns CDR1 KGHSH and CDR2 LQKENI. The CDR3 bases are TGTGCCAGCTCACCCGGACAGGGCACGATCTATGGCTACACCTTC. It encodes CASSPGQGTIYGYTF.

This chain joins TRBV7-2 and TRBJ1-1; a possible D gene is TRBD1 (5 bases). Germline CDR1 is SGHTA and CDR2 is FQGNSA. V lost 5 bases, J lost 1 base, and 11 bases lay in between. The CDR3 has 14 residues. CDR3 DNA: TGTGCCAGCAGCCCACAGGTTTCGAACACTGAAGCTTTCTTT. Amino acid sequence: CASSPQVSNTEAFF.

The chain recombines TRBV6-2 or TRBV6-3 with TRBJ1-5; D is undetermined. V was pared by 3 bases and J by 6 bases, with 9 bases between. The CDR3 spans 13 residues. Germline lookup yields CDR1 MNHEY and CDR2 SVGEGT. CDR3 DNA: TGTGCCAGCAGTTATCTAGGGAGTCAGCCCCAGCATTTT. As protein: CASSYLGSQPQHF.

V is TRBV18 and J is TRBJ1-2, with 7 positions matching TRBD1. V trimming: 8 bases; J trimming: 1 base; junction bases outside the gene matches: 7. Germline-derived CDR1 and CDR2 are KGHSH and LQKENI. The CDR3 is 14 amino acids. The CDR3 sequence: CASGEGAGNYGYTF. CDR3 DNA: TGTGCCAGCGGTGAGGGGGCCGGTAACTATGGCTACACCTTC.

This chain connects TRBV6-5 to TRBJ2-1; 7 bases fit TRBD2. Trimming took 7 bases from V and 6 from J; bases not matched to a gene: 9. The CDR3 contains 14 residues. CDR1 and CDR2 (germline): MNHEY, SVGAGI. CDR3 loop: CASNIKRGLNEQFF. The CDR3 DNA reads as TGTGCCAGCAATATAAAGCGGGGTCTCAATGAGCAGTTCTTC.

This chain connects TRBV4-2 to TRBJ2-2; maybe TRBD2 (7 bases). The CDR3 extends over 16 amino acids. Germline CDR1 and CDR2: LGHNA and YNFKEQ. V gave up 0 bases and J gave up 6 bases, with 14 bases separating them. In nucleotides, the CDR3 is TGTGCCAGCAGCCAAGAAACCGGGGGGCTCTCCGGGGAGCTGTTTTTT. Protein product: CASSQETGGLSGELFF.

The gene calls are TRBV10-3 and TRBJ2-3; no clear D gene. The CDR3 contains 15 residues. Germline CDR1 ENHRY, CDR2 SYGVKD. V dropped 0 bases and J dropped 4 bases, with 11 bases sitting between them. The CDR3 loop is CAISESVAIADTQYF. The CDR3 region has the DNA TGTGCCATCAGTGAGTCGGTAGCAATCGCAGATACGCAGTATTTT.

The chain has TRBV6-5 and TRBJ1-3, with D uncertain. V lost 4 bases to trimming and J lost 0 bases, with 7 bases between them. Germline CDR1 and CDR2: MNHEY and SVGAGI. The CDR3 loop spans 14 amino acids. The CDR3 spells CASSSVVSGNTIYF. The CDR3 DNA is TGTGCCAGCAGTTCCGTAGTCTCTGGAAACACCATATATTTT.

This clone was observed a single time. The chain has TRBV2 and TRBJ1-4; the D is unclear. Germline CDR1 reads SNHLY; CDR2 reads FYNNEI. V was clipped by 5 bases and J by 2 bases, with 15 bases between them. The CDR3 consists of 16 residues. The CDR3: CASSRTDRSTNEKLFF. CDR3 nucleotide sequence: TGTGCCAGCAGTCGAACCGACCGTAGCACTAATGAAAAACTGTTTTTT.

This clone was seen once. The chain is built from TRBV3-1 (or the pseudogene TRBV3-2) and TRBJ2-2; 9 nucleotides agree with TRBD2. Losses at the gene ends were 4 bases for V and 3 bases for J; bases not matched to a gene: 12. CDR1 is LGHDT, CDR2 YNNKEL, per germline (reference sequence). The CDR3 runs to 18 residues. CDR3 amino acids: CASSPPQAGGVDTGELFF. In DNA, the CDR3 is TGTGCCAGCAGCCCGCCCCAAGCGGGGGGTGTCGACACCGGGGAGCTGTTTTTT.

CDR3 region: CASSQGWRGMGLFF. Written as DNA, the CDR3 is TGTGCCAGCAGCCAAGGCTGGCGGGGAATGGGGCTGTTTTTT. The gene calls are TRBV3-1 (or the pseudogene TRBV3-2) and TRBJ2-2; D possibly corresponds to TRBD2 (6 bases). In germline, CDR1 is LGHDT, CDR2 YNNKEL (reference sequence). V was cut by 1 base and J by 13 bases, with 16 bases left in between. CDR3 size: 14 residues.

A single count supports this clone. The chain joins TRBV5-5 to TRBJ1-5, with D possibly matching TRBD1 (5 bases). There are 14 residues in the CDR3. V was pared by 2 bases and J by 7 bases, with 13 bases between. Germline V gene data show CDR1 as SGHKS and CDR2 as YYEKEE (reference sequence). The CDR3 DNA follows: TGTGCCAGCAGCTTCGCGGGGGAGGGCCAGCCCCAGCATTTT. This gives the protein CASSFAGEGQPQHF.

The chain combines TRBV2 with TRBJ1-5; maybe TRBD1 (6 bases). The germline gives CDR1 SNHLY, CDR2 FYNNEI. This CDR3 is 15 amino acids long. V lost 4 bases to trimming and J lost 2 bases, with 12 bases between them. CDR3 coding DNA: TGTGCCAGCAGTGCATCGGACAGCCGCAATCAGCCCCAGCATTTT. The encoded protein is CASSASDSRNQPQHF.

V and J are TRBV3-1 (or the pseudogene TRBV3-2) and TRBJ1-4, with D uncertain. V lost 4 bases and J lost 8, with 11 bases in between. The CDR3 consists of 13 residues. The germline gives CDR1 LGHDT, CDR2 YNNKEL (reference sequence). The CDR3 bases are TGTGCCAGCAGCCTTGGGAGCCAAGAAAAACTGTTTTTT. This sequence encodes CASSLGSQEKLFF.

This chain uses TRBV13 with TRBJ2-7; D perhaps matches TRBD1 (5 bases). This CDR3 is 14 amino acids long. Germline assignment: CDR1 PRHDT and CDR2 FYEKMQ (reference sequence). V gave up 0 bases and J gave up 2 bases, with 8 bases separating them. The CDR3 nucleotides are TGTGCCAGCAGCTTAGGCCCAGGGCCCTACGAGCAGTACTTC. Translation gives CASSLGPGPYEQYF.

The table lists this clone with a count of one. Here the CDR3 DNA reads TGTGCCAGCAGTGCAGGGATGAATTCACCCCTCCACTTT. This translates into CASSAGMNSPLHF. This chain links TRBV14 with TRBJ1-6, with D tentatively TRBD1 (5 bases). CDR1 SGHDN and CDR2 FVKESK come from the germline V gene. Trimming took 6 bases from V and 7 from J, leaving 10 bases between them. The CDR3 loop spans 13 amino acids. The full variable domain, its missing parts supplied by reference TRBV14 and TRBJ1-6, is EAGVTQFPSHSVIEKGQTVTLRCDPISGHDNLYWYRRVMGKEIKFLLHFVKESKQDESGMPNNRFLAERTGGTYSTLKVQPAELEDSGVYFCASSAGMNSPLHFGNGTRLTVT.